The clone carrying this T cell receptor (beta chain) was recorded a few times. The germline V gene has CDR1 MNHEY and CDR2 SVGAGI. The CDR3 extends over 12 amino acids. V shed 10 bases, J shed 2 bases, and the junction held 4 bases outside the gene matches. This sample was taken from a study of control samples from healthy donors and cancer patients. Method: immunoSEQ multiplex PCR; TCRdb's copy keeps in-frame clones and lacks some. Found here are 120,000 or so clones, roughly 88% of them singletons; the top ten hold approximately 3.7%. The chain combines TRBV6-5 with TRBJ2-7, with 8 bases fitting TRBD1. The sequence was obtained from an older woman with lung cancer. The specimen sequenced was PBMCs. CDR3 sequence reads: CATATGAYEQYF. CDR3 DNA sequence: TGTGCCACAGCGACAGGGGCCTACGAGCAGTACTTC.